Listed below are T cell receptor beta chains from one sample, sequenced in a study of cytomegalovirus exposure and HLA in healthy donors. Sequenced by immunoSEQ multiplex PCR; TCRdb stores in-frame clones only, minus some. The repertoire has tens of thousands of clones, 93% of them found once; the top ten carry 3% to 4%. Sequenced material: PBMCs. The receptors here all came from a woman younger than 45 in good health and CMV-seronegative. Both conserved end residues are part of each CDR3. The D gene is left open where the match is weak. Clone size appears in some rows only: once, few, many, or a class for an expanded clone.

j_gene: TRBJ1-2; v_gene: TRBV19; abundance: -; d_gene: -; CDR3aa: CASTREGTYGYTF; CDR3nt: TGTGCCAGTACCCGGGAGGGGACCTATGGCTACACCTTC
j_gene: TRBJ2-2; v_gene: TRBV4-1; abundance: -; d_gene: -; CDR3aa: CASSQVSSVTGELFF; CDR3nt: TGCGCCAGCAGCCAAGTCTCTAGCGTCACCGGGGAGCTGTTTTTT
j_gene: TRBJ1-1; v_gene: TRBV2; abundance: once; d_gene: TRBD1; CDR3aa: CASSRTGGTEAFF; CDR3nt: TGTGCCAGCAGCCGGACAGGGGGCACTGAAGCTTTCTTT
j_gene: TRBJ2-6; v_gene: TRBV14; abundance: -; d_gene: -; CDR3aa: CASSQDYSPISGANVLTF; CDR3nt: TGTGCCAGCAGCCAAGATTACAGTCCCATATCTGGGGCCAACGTCCTGACTTTC
j_gene: TRBJ1-6; v_gene: TRBV7-9; abundance: -; d_gene: -; CDR3aa: CASSPFYNSPLHF; CDR3nt: TGTGCCAGCAGCCCCTTCTATAATTCACCCCTCCACTTT
j_gene: TRBJ1-1; v_gene: TRBV28; abundance: -; d_gene: -; CDR3aa: CASSPIQGSGTEAFF; CDR3nt: TGTGCCAGCAGTCCGATCCAGGGGTCCGGCACTGAAGCTTTCTTT
j_gene: TRBJ1-5; v_gene: TRBV2; abundance: -; d_gene: TRBD1; CDR3aa: CASSTFGQGGSNQPQHF; CDR3nt: TGTGCCAGCAGTACCTTCGGACAGGGGGGAAGCAATCAGCCCCAGCATTTT
j_gene: TRBJ2-5; v_gene: TRBV6-5; abundance: -; d_gene: TRBD1; CDR3aa: CASSYGAGGGGVDQYF; CDR3nt: TGTGCCAGCAGTTACGGGGCAGGGGGCGGAGGTGTGGACCAGTACTTC
j_gene: TRBJ2-7; v_gene: TRBV4-3; abundance: -; d_gene: TRBD2; CDR3aa: CASSRGLAGGSYEQYF; CDR3nt: TGCGCCAGCAGCCGGGGACTAGCGGGGGGATCGTACGAGCAGTACTTC
j_gene: TRBJ1-2; v_gene: TRBV7-9; abundance: -; d_gene: TRBD1; CDR3aa: CASSPTGATYGYTF; CDR3nt: TGTGCCAGCAGCCCAACAGGGGCCACCTATGGCTACACCTTC
j_gene: TRBJ2-7; v_gene: TRBV4-2; abundance: -; d_gene: -; CDR3aa: CASSHPGEQYF; CDR3nt: TGTGCCAGCAGCCACCCAGGGGAGCAGTACTTC
j_gene: TRBJ2-3; v_gene: TRBV11-2; abundance: once; d_gene: TRBD2; CDR3aa: CASSLGSGRVADTQYF; CDR3nt: TGTGCCAGCAGCTTAGGTAGCGGGAGGGTTGCAGATACGCAGTATTTT
j_gene: TRBJ2-5; v_gene: TRBV4-1; abundance: once; d_gene: TRBD2; CDR3aa: CASSQEEASGRALGETQYF; CDR3nt: TGCGCCAGCAGCCAAGAGGAGGCTAGCGGGAGGGCCCTCGGGGAGACCCAGTACTTC
j_gene: TRBJ1-1; v_gene: TRBV5-1; abundance: -; d_gene: -; CDR3aa: CASCPTPGESSGNTEAFF; CDR3nt: TGCGCCAGCTGCCCAACGCCAGGGGAGTCTTCCGGGAACACTGAAGCTTTCTTT
j_gene: TRBJ2-3; v_gene: TRBV9; abundance: -; d_gene: TRBD1; CDR3aa: CASRGQVSTDTQYF; CDR3nt: TGTGCCAGCAGGGGACAGGTTAGCACAGATACGCAGTATTTT
j_gene: TRBJ2-1; v_gene: TRBV27; abundance: -; d_gene: -; CDR3aa: CASSYRGKNQFF; CDR3nt: TGTGCCAGCAGTTACCGGGGAAAAAACCAGTTCTTC
j_gene: TRBJ2-2; v_gene: TRBV14; abundance: -; d_gene: TRBD1; CDR3aa: CASSQEGQGNTGELFF; CDR3nt: TGTGCCAGCAGCCAAGAGGGACAGGGAAACACCGGGGAGCTGTTTTTT
j_gene: TRBJ1-1; v_gene: TRBV4-3; abundance: -; d_gene: TRBD1; CDR3aa: CASSQDLDRGAEAFF; CDR3nt: TGCGCCAGCAGCCAAGATCTTGACAGGGGGGCTGAAGCTTTCTTT
j_gene: TRBJ1-1; v_gene: TRBV28; abundance: -; d_gene: TRBD1; CDR3aa: CASSSGQGNTEAFF; CDR3nt: TGTGCCAGCAGTTCCGGACAGGGAAACACTGAAGCTTTCTTT
j_gene: TRBJ2-7; v_gene: TRBV11-2; abundance: -; d_gene: -; CDR3aa: CASSLEGPYEQYF; CDR3nt: TGTGCCAGCAGCTTGGAGGGACCCTACGAGCAGTACTTC
j_gene: TRBJ1-1; v_gene: TRBV5-1; abundance: -; d_gene: -; CDR3aa: CASSSSTDMVGAFF; CDR3nt: TGCGCCAGCAGCTCCTCTACAGATATGGTTGGGGCTTTCTTT
j_gene: TRBJ2-1; v_gene: TRBV5-1; abundance: once; d_gene: TRBD2; CDR3aa: CASSRRVAGGSPHEQFF; CDR3nt: TGCGCCAGCTCCCGTCGGGTAGCGGGGGGCTCCCCCCATGAGCAGTTCTTC
j_gene: TRBJ1-2; v_gene: TRBV6-5; abundance: -; d_gene: -; CDR3aa: CASSYSVQGGGYTF; CDR3nt: TGTGCCAGCAGTTACTCAGTCCAGGGAGGTGGCTACACCTTC
j_gene: TRBJ2-1; v_gene: TRBV27; abundance: -; d_gene: TRBD2; CDR3aa: CASRTSGRHNEQFF; CDR3nt: TGTGCCAGCAGGACTAGCGGGAGGCACAATGAGCAGTTCTTC
j_gene: TRBJ1-2; v_gene: TRBV7-2; abundance: -; d_gene: -; CDR3aa: CASSSGQGRILGYTF; CDR3nt: TGTGCCAGCAGCTCTGGCCAGGGGAGAATATTAGGCTACACCTTC
j_gene: TRBJ2-3; v_gene: TRBV5-1; abundance: -; d_gene: -; CDR3aa: CASSLLLSPTDTQYF; CDR3nt: TGCGCCAGCAGCTTGCTTTTGAGCCCCACAGATACGCAGTATTTT
j_gene: TRBJ2-3; v_gene: TRBV7-9; abundance: -; d_gene: TRBD1; CDR3aa: CASSPTSPTGDTDTQYF; CDR3nt: TGTGCCAGCAGCCCTACCAGCCCGACAGGGGACACAGATACGCAGTATTTT
j_gene: TRBJ2-7; v_gene: TRBV19; abundance: few; d_gene: -; CDR3aa: CASSMTGTYEQYF; CDR3nt: TGTGCCAGTAGTATGACAGGAACGTACGAGCAGTACTTC
j_gene: TRBJ1-1; v_gene: TRBV18; abundance: -; d_gene: TRBD1; CDR3aa: CASSLSRDRGRAFF; CDR3nt: TGTGCCAGCTCACTCTCGCGGGACAGGGGAAGAGCTTTCTTT
j_gene: TRBJ2-3; v_gene: TRBV11-1; abundance: once; d_gene: TRBD1; CDR3aa: CASTSGQNTDTQYF; CDR3nt: TGTGCCAGCACCTCGGGACAGAACACAGATACGCAGTATTTT
j_gene: TRBJ2-3; v_gene: TRBV28; abundance: -; d_gene: TRBD2; CDR3aa: CASSLSRLAGTDTQYF; CDR3nt: TGTGCCAGCAGTTTAAGTCGACTAGCGGGCACAGATACGCAGTATTTT
j_gene: TRBJ1-1; v_gene: TRBV27; abundance: once; d_gene: -; CDR3aa: CASSLGRNTEAFF; CDR3nt: TGTGCCAGCAGTTTAGGCAGGAACACTGAAGCTTTCTTT
j_gene: TRBJ2-5; v_gene: TRBV30; abundance: -; d_gene: TRBD2; CDR3aa: CAWAPGGETQYF; CDR3nt: TGTGCCTGGGCCCCGGGGGGGGAGACCCAGTACTTC
j_gene: TRBJ2-5; v_gene: TRBV30; abundance: -; d_gene: -; CDR3aa: CAWSRGYQETQYF; CDR3nt: TGTGCCTGGAGTCGGGGGTACCAAGAGACCCAGTACTTC
j_gene: TRBJ1-5; v_gene: TRBV28; abundance: -; d_gene: TRBD1; CDR3aa: CASSLSGGKNQPQHF; CDR3nt: TGTGCCAGCAGTTTATCAGGGGGTAAAAATCAGCCCCAGCATTTT
j_gene: TRBJ2-1; v_gene: TRBV5-1; abundance: -; d_gene: -; CDR3aa: CASSLDPAREQFF; CDR3nt: TGCGCCAGCAGCTTGGACCCCGCGAGGGAGCAGTTCTTC
j_gene: TRBJ1-2; v_gene: TRBV28; abundance: -; d_gene: TRBD1; CDR3aa: CASSFLTGNRNYGYTF; CDR3nt: TGTGCCAGCAGTTTCCTGACAGGGAATAGGAACTATGGCTACACCTTC
j_gene: TRBJ2-1; v_gene: TRBV5-1; abundance: -; d_gene: TRBD2; CDR3aa: CASSLLAASGRVREQFF; CDR3nt: TGCGCCAGCAGCTTGTTAGCGGCTAGCGGGAGGGTAAGGGAGCAGTTCTTC
j_gene: TRBJ1-1; v_gene: TRBV21-1; abundance: -; d_gene: -; CDR3aa: CASSNFHMGRPANTEAFF; CDR3nt: TGTGCCAGCAGCAATTTTCACATGGGGAGGCCCGCGAACACTGAAGCTTTCTTT
j_gene: TRBJ2-2; v_gene: TRBV11-2; abundance: -; d_gene: TRBD1; CDR3aa: CASSQGDRDTGELFF; CDR3nt: TGTGCCAGCAGCCAAGGGGACAGGGACACCGGGGAGCTGTTTTTT
j_gene: TRBJ2-1; v_gene: TRBV12-5; abundance: -; d_gene: -; CDR3aa: CASGPTTPRGNEQFF; CDR3nt: TGTGCTAGTGGTCCTACAACCCCAAGGGGGAATGAGCAGTTCTTC
j_gene: TRBJ2-7; v_gene: TRBV30; abundance: few; d_gene: -; CDR3aa: CAWSAGQRAYEQYF; CDR3nt: TGTGCCTGGAGTGCCGGACAGCGCGCCTACGAGCAGTACTTC